These 26 T cell receptor beta chains were sequenced from one sample in a study of human T cells and chemical hapten exposure. Total RNA was isolated from unfractionated whole blood. TCRdb reprocessed the 5' RACE reads via MiXCR and lists one record per CDR3 protein. The sample carries some 150,000 distinct CDR3 sequences, about 4% recorded once. The receptors stem from a female donor in good health.

This clonotype was detected many times. The chain recombines TRBV10-3 with TRBJ1-2; possibly TRBD1 for D (5 bases). CDR3 length: 13 residues. Per germline, CDR1 ENHRY and CDR2 SYGVKD. Trimming shortened V by 0 bases and J by 7 bases, and 9 bases separated the two germline ends. CDR3 region: CAISESGGSGYTF. CDR3 in DNA: TGTGCCATCAGTGAGTCTGGGGGAAGTGGCTACACCTTC.

This clonotype was detected many times. The V gene is TRBV6-2 or TRBV6-3, the J gene TRBJ2-7; 7 nucleotides agree with TRBD2. Germline CDR1 is MNHEY and CDR2 is SVGEGT. Unmatched junction bases numbered 12, after V lost 6 bases and J lost 4 bases. This CDR3 has 15 amino acids. In DNA form, the CDR3 reads TGTGCCAGCAGCTCCGGGTCCTGGGAGGGTTACGAGCAGTACTTC. Translated: CASSSGSWEGYEQYF.

This clonotype appeared many times. J is TRBJ2-1 and V is TRBV7-8; 8 nucleotides agree with TRBD2. V gave up 5 bases and J gave up 7 bases; unmatched junction bases: 10. This CDR3 spans 15 amino acids. CDR1 and CDR2 from the germline V gene are SGHVS and FQNEAQ. Written as DNA, the CDR3 is TGTGCCAGCAGCCACGGGAGGGGGGGTAGGAATGAGCAGTTCTTC. Protein product: CASSHGRGGRNEQFF.

This clonotype was counted many times. V usage is TRBV7-2 and J usage is TRBJ2-7; possible D gene TRBD2, 6 bases. Per the germline V gene, CDR1 is SGHTA and CDR2 is FQGNSA. Trimming shortened V by 7 bases and J by 5 bases, and 18 bases separated the two germline ends. This CDR3 spans 14 amino acids. The CDR3 region is CASTNAAGFNEQYF. As DNA, the CDR3 is TGTGCCAGCACCAACGCCGCGGGGTTCAACGAGCAGTACTTC.

Regarding this clonotype: A much larger clone is a single base away; this may be a read error. The chain couples TRBV6-5 to TRBJ2-7; D tentatively fits TRBD1 or TRBD2 (5 bases each). The V gene's germline CDR1 is MNHEY and CDR2 SVGAGI. This CDR3 has 15 residues. CDR3 nucleotides: TGTGCCAGCAGTCCGCGTTCGGGGACCTCCGACGAGCAGTACTTC. This translates into CASSPRSGTSDEQYF.

At least ten counts were recorded for this clonotype. The chain combines TRBV5-6 with TRBJ1-1, with 10 bases identical to TRBD1. J lost 5 bases, V lost 0 bases, and 13 bases had no gene match. Germline values: CDR1 SGHDT, CDR2 YYEEEE. The CDR3 extends over 18 amino acids. CDR3 nucleotides: TGTGCCAGCAGCTTGGGGTGGCGGGACAGGGGTCTGAGAACTGAAGCTTTCTTT. It translates to CASSLGWRDRGLRTEAFF.

This clonotype was picked up many times. V and J are TRBV29-1 and TRBJ1-3; maybe TRBD1 (6 bases). The germline gives CDR1 SQVTM, CDR2 ANQGSEA. This CDR3 region has 13 residues. Trimming stripped 6 bases from V and 4 bases from J, with 13 bases between. The CDR3 spells CSVGGQSGNTIYF. The CDR3 DNA is TGCAGCGTCGGAGGACAGTCCGGAAACACCATATATTTT.

This clonotype showed up many times. The chain uses TRBV20-1 and TRBJ1-5; maybe TRBD1 (5 bases). Between the trimmed V and J ends, which lost 0 bases and 4 bases, there was a span of 22 bases. CDR3 size: 18 residues. The germline CDR1 and CDR2 sequences are DFQATT and SNEGSKA (reference sequence). Here the CDR3 DNA reads TGCAGTGCTAGAGATAGGAGGCAGGGACCATTTGGGAATCAGCCCCAGCATTTT. This translates into CSARDRRQGPFGNQPQHF.

The table lists this clonotype with many counts. This sequence joins TRBV6-1 and TRBJ2-3; a possible D gene is TRBD2 (6 bases). The germline V gene has CDR1 MNHNS and CDR2 SASEGT. The CDR3 has 16 amino acids. Deletions cut 2 bases from V and 1 base from J, with 13 bases between. CDR3 residues: CASSEFVVAGTDTQYF. The CDR3 DNA reads as TGTGCCAGCAGTGAATTCGTCGTAGCGGGCACAGATACGCAGTATTTT.

The sample holds many counts of this clonotype. For the CDR3, the DNA is TGCGCCAGCACTCATTACCCGGAGGGGAACACTGAAGCTTTCTTT. It codes for CASTHYPEGNTEAFF. This rearrangement joins TRBV5-1 to TRBJ1-1; D ambiguous. The CDR3 has 15 residues. V was trimmed by 6 bases and J by 1 base, leaving 16 bases between them. The germline CDR1 and CDR2 sequences are SGHRS and YFSETQ. Full variable domain (outside the CDR3, taken from reference TRBV5-1 and TRBJ1-1): KAGVTQTPRYLIKTRGQQVTLSCSPISGHRSVSWYQQTPGQGLQFLFEYFSETQRNKGNFPGRFSGRQFSNSRSEMNVSTLELGDSALYLCASTHYPEGNTEAFFGQGTRLTVV.

This clonotype was detected many times. The chain links TRBV28 to TRBJ2-3; no definite D call. Germline V lookup: CDR1 MDHEN, CDR2 SYDVKM. V lost 3 bases to trimming and J lost 9 bases, with 16 bases between them. This CDR3 has 14 amino acids. CDR3 sequence: CASSFPSLFGTQYF. The CDR3 nucleotides read TGTGCCAGCAGTTTTCCCTCCCTGTTCGGCACGCAGTATTTT.

This clonotype was observed at least ten times. The chain joins TRBV30 to TRBJ2-3; 9 nucleotides match TRBD2. The CDR3 runs 14 residues. Trimming removed 1 base from V and 1 base from J; junction bases left unmatched: 0. Germline V CDR1 and CDR2: GTSNPN, SVGIG (reference sequence). The DNA for the CDR3 is TGTGCCTGGAGTGCTAGCGGGGGCACAGATACGCAGTATTTT. It encodes CAWSASGGTDTQYF. The entire variable domain, with the rest obtained from reference TRBV30 and TRBJ2-3, is as follows: SQTIHQWPATLVQPVGSPLSLECTVEGTSNPNLYWYRQAAGRGLQLLFYSVGIGQISSEVPQNLSASRPQDRQFILSSKKLLLSDSGFYLCAWSASGGTDTQYFGPGTRLTVL.

This clonotype was counted at least ten times. The chain recombines TRBV6-4 with TRBJ2-3; 9 nucleotides match TRBD2. CDR1 is MRHNA, CDR2 SNTAGT, per germline. This CDR3 is built from 14 residues. The V segment lost 3 bases and the J segment 4 bases; nucleotides outside the gene matches: 2. The CDR3: CASSEQRGADTQYF. The CDR3 nucleotides are TGTGCCAGCAGTGAACAGCGGGGGGCAGATACGCAGTATTTT.

This clonotype was observed many times. This chain connects TRBV11-2 to TRBJ2-1; 9 bases match TRBD2. Germline V lookup: CDR1 SGHAT, CDR2 FQNNGV. The V segment lost 3 bases and the J segment 12 bases; nucleotides outside the gene matches: 15. The CDR3 runs to 16 residues. The DNA for the CDR3 is TGTGCCAGCAGCTTCAAGCGGGGGGCTACAATGACGGGGCAGTTCTTC. Translation gives CASSFKRGATMTGQFF.

In this sample, this clonotype turned up many times. The CDR3 here is CASSAGTATLAKNIQYF. In nucleotides, the CDR3 is TGCGCCAGCAGCGCAGGGACAGCGACTCTAGCCAAAAACATTCAGTACTTC. This rearrangement joins TRBV5-1 to TRBJ2-4; 7 bases agree with TRBD1. Per germline, CDR1 SGHRS and CDR2 YFSETQ. V trimming: 4 bases; J trimming: 0 bases; junction bases outside the gene matches: 10. The CDR3 is 17 amino acids.

This chain connects TRBV30 to TRBJ1-5; perhaps TRBD1 as D (6 bases). Trimming removed 2 bases at V and 1 base at J, with 12 bases between. Germline V lookup: CDR1 GTSNPN, CDR2 SVGIG (reference sequence). The CDR3 has 15 amino acids. CDR3 amino acids: CAWSNTGTSNQPQHF. The CDR3 nucleotides are TGTGCCTGGAGTAATACCGGGACAAGCAATCAGCCCCAGCATTTT.

This clonotype came up a few times. At one of its ends the junction is not consistent with the germline gene, which may arise from a read error. V gene TRBV2 combines with J gene TRBJ2-5, with 10 bases fitting TRBD2. The CDR3 loop spans 19 amino acids. Germline V gives CDR1 SNHLY, CDR2 FYNNEI. The CDR3 nucleotides read TGTGCCAGCAGTGAAGCAGTACTAGCGGGGCTCCCGTACCAAGAGACCCAGTATTTC. Its translation: CASSEAVLAGLPYQETQYF.

In this sample, this clonotype turned up many times. The genes are TRBV24-1 and TRBJ1-5; TRBD1 is a possible D gene (5 bases). The CDR3 consists of 16 residues. Germline lookup yields CDR1 KGHDR and CDR2 SFDVKD. The ends were cut back, 5 bases at V and 0 bases at J, with 13 bases in the middle. The CDR3 reads CATSAQGIFSNQPQHF. In DNA, the CDR3 is TGTGCCACCAGTGCCCAGGGAATTTTTAGCAATCAGCCCCAGCATTTT.

At least ten counts were recorded for this clonotype. CDR3 protein: CASSLRGAYQPQHF. CDR3 in DNA: TGTGCCAGCAGCTTGAGGGGGGCCTATCAGCCCCAGCATTTT. The rearrangement uses TRBV5-6 and TRBJ1-5; tentative D call: TRBD1 (6 bases). CDR1 SGHDT and CDR2 YYEEEE come from the germline V gene. The CDR3 covers 14 residues. V lost 1 base, J lost 5 bases, and 10 bases lay in between.

This clonotype was detected many times. The CDR3 nucleotides read TGCAGCGTTGCAGCGGGGGCACCCACAGATACGCAGTATTTT. Translated: CSVAAGAPTDTQYF. The J gene is TRBJ2-3, the V gene TRBV29-1; 8 bases map to TRBD2. Germline CDR1 SQVTM, CDR2 ANQGSEA. After removal of 4 bases from V and 2 bases from J, the junction contained 5 bases not matched to a gene. This CDR3 spans 14 amino acids.

At least ten counts were recorded for this clonotype. The rearrangement joins TRBV3-1 to TRBJ1-5, with a weak D call TRBD1 (5 bases). CDR3 length: 14 residues. Germline CDR1 is LGHDT and CDR2 is YNNKEL (reference sequence). V was shortened by 1 base and J by 3 bases, with 7 bases between the two germline ends. CDR3: CASSQGQFNQPQHF. As DNA, the CDR3 is TGTGCCAGCAGCCAAGGACAGTTCAATCAGCCCCAGCATTTT.

This clonotype has ten or more counts. CDR3 in DNA: TGTGCCAGCAGTTACGGGTACCAGGGGAAAATCTATCAGCCCCAGCATTTT. Protein product: CASSYGYQGKIYQPQHF. The chain joins TRBV6-6 to TRBJ1-5, with TRBD1 as a possible D gene (6 bases). Germline V lookup: CDR1 MNHNY, CDR2 SVGAGI (reference sequence). The CDR3 covers 17 residues. Trimming took off 2 bases at V and 5 bases at J, with 19 bases between the two ends.

Note on this clonotype: At one end, the junction sequence differs from germline, possibly due to a read error. The chain uses TRBV20-1 and TRBJ1-2; D is unresolved. Germline loops: CDR1 DFQATT, CDR2 SNEGSKA (reference sequence). The CDR3 spans 15 residues. The CDR3 DNA sequence: TGCAGTGCACCAACGGCACGGATCACTAACGATGGCTACACCTTC. Protein sequence: CSAPTARITNDGYTF.

This clonotype was found many times. This rearrangement joins TRBV7-9 to TRBJ2-3, with 9 bases aligning to TRBD2. The CDR3 contains 17 residues. The junction had 11 bases not matched to a gene; V was cut back by 3 bases and J by 4 bases. The V gene's germline CDR1 is SEHNR and CDR2 FQNEAQ (reference sequence). CDR3 amino acids: CASSFPLAGVRADTQYF. CDR3 bases: TGTGCCAGCAGCTTTCCGTTAGCGGGGGTAAGGGCAGATACGCAGTATTTT.

Ten or more counts support this clonotype. V and J are TRBV6-2 or TRBV6-3 and TRBJ2-4, with 11 bases lining up with TRBD2. Per germline, CDR1 MNHEY and CDR2 SVGEGT. Losses at the gene ends were 8 bases for V and 3 bases for J; bases not matched to a gene: 6. This CDR3 is built from 15 residues. DNA for the CDR3: TGTGCCAGCGGTAGCGGGGGGGCAGGCAAAAACATTCAGTACTTC. It yields the protein CASGSGGAGKNIQYF.

This clonotype showed up just a few times. It may be a read error: a sequence one base away is much more abundant. The chain couples TRBV20-1 to TRBJ1-5, with 8 bases aligning to TRBD1. This CDR3 contains 13 residues. V was pared by 6 bases and J by 5 bases, with 6 bases of the junction left unmatched. Germline assignment: CDR1 DFQATT and CDR2 SNEGSKA (reference sequence). The CDR3 nucleotides read TGCAGTGCCGAACAGGGGGGCGATCAGCCCCAGCATTTT. This sequence encodes CSAEQGGDQPQHF.